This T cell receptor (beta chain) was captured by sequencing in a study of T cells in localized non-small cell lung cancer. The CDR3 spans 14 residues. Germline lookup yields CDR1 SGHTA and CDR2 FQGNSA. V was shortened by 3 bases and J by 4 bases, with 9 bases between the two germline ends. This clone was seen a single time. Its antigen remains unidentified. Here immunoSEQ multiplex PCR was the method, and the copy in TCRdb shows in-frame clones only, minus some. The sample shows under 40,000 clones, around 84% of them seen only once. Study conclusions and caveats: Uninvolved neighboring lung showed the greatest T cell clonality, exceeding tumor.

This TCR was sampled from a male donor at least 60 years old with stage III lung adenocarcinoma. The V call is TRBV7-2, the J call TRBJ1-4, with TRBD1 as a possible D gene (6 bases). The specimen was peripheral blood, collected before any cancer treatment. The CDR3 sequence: CASSLARGNEKLFF. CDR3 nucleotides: TGTGCCAGCAGCTTGGCCAGGGGTAATGAAAAACTGTTTTTT.